This TCR beta chain emerged from a study of blood T cells in healthy people across ages. A second about 6 to 12 cycle PCR used barcoded and J-beta primers. TCRdb re-called the 5' RACE reads through MiXCR, storing one row per CDR3 protein. This sample carries 1.5 million to 2 million distinct CDR3 sequences, about 49% of them seen once, and the ten largest clones take over 2%. This clonotype was picked up one time. Its antigen is unidentified. Whole-study findings and limits: Naive and antigen-experienced cells were not separated, limiting conclusive comparison. A strong correlation was seen between TCR beta diversity and naive T cell percentage.

Trimming pared 0 bases from V and 3 bases from J, leaving 27 bases between. CDR1 LGHNA and CDR2 YNFKEQ come from the germline V gene. This CDR3 has 21 residues. The sequencing input was blood. The source is a woman aged 40 to 50 in good health. The V call is TRBV4-2, the J call TRBJ1-5; TRBD1 is a possible D gene (5 bases). The CDR3 DNA sequence: TGTGCCAGCAGCCAAGATATTACGTCAATTGCGGGGACGGCATACAATCAGCCCCAGCATTTT. Translating gives CASSQDITSIAGTAYNQPQHF.